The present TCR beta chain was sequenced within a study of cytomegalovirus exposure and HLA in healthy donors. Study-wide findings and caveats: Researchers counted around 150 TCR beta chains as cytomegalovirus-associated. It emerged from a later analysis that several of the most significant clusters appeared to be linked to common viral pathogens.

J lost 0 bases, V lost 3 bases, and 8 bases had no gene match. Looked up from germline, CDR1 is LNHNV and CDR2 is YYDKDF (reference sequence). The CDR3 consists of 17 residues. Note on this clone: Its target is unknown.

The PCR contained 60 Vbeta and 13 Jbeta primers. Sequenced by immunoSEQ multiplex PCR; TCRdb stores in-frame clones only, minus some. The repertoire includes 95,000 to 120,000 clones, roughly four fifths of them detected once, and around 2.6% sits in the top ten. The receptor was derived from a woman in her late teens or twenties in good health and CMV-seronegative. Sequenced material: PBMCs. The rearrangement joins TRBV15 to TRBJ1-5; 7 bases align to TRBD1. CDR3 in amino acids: CATSSNIQGYSNQPQHF. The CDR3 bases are TGTGCCACCAGCAGTAACATACAGGGGTATAGCAATCAGCCCCAGCATTTT.